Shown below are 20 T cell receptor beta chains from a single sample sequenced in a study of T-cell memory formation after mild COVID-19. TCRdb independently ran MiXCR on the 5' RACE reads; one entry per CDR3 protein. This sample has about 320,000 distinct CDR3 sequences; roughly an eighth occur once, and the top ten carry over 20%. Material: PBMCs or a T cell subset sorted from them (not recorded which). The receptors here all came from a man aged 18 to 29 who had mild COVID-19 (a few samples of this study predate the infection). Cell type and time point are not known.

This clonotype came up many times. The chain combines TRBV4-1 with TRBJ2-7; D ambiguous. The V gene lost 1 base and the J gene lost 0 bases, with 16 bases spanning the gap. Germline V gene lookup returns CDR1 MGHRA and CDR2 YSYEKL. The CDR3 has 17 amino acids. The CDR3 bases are TGCGCCAGCAGCCAAGTCTTTGATGGTTTCGGCTCCTACGAGCAGTACGTC. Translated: CASSQVFDGFGSYEQYV.

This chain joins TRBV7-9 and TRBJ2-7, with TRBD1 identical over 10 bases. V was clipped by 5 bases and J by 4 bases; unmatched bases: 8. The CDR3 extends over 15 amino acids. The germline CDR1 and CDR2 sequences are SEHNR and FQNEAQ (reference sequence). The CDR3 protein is CASSPPRTGGYEQYV. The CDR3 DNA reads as TGTGCCAGCAGCCCTCCGAGGACAGGGGGGTACGAGCAGTACGTC.

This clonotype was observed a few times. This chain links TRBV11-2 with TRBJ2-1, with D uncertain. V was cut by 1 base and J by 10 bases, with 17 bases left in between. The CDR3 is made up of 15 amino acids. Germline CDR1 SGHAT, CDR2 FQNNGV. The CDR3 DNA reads TGTGCCAGCAGCTTAGGGGTCCGGGTACTCAGGGAGCAGTTCTTC. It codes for CASSLGVRVLREQFF.

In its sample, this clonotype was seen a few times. This CDR3 is CASCRGDDDYNEQFF. In DNA, the CDR3 is TGTGCCAGCTGCCGGGGGGACGACGACTACAATGAGCAGTTCTTC. The rearrangement uses TRBV9 and TRBJ2-1; 7 bases agree with TRBD2. The CDR3 has 15 residues. In germline, CDR1 is SGDLS, CDR2 YYNGEE. The V segment lost 7 bases and the J segment 3 bases; nucleotides outside the gene matches: 10.

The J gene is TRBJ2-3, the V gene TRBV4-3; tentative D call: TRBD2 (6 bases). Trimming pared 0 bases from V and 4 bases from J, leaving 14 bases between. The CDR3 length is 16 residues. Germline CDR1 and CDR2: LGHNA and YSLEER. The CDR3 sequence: CASSQDQRTNADTQYF. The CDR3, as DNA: TGCGCCAGCAGCCAAGATCAGAGGACTAACGCAGATACGCAGTATTTT.

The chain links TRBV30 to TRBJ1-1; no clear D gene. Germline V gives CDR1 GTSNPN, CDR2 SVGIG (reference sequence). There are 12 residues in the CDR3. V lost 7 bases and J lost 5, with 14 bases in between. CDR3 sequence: CAYLPPVTEAFF. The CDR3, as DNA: TGTGCCTACCTACCCCCGGTGACTGAAGCTTTCTTT. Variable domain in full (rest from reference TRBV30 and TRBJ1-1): SQTIHQWPATLVQPVGSPLSLECTVEGTSNPNLYWYRQAAGRGLQLLFYSVGIGQISSEVPQNLSASRPQDRQFILSSKKLLLSDSGFYLCAYLPPVTEAFFGQGTRLTVV.

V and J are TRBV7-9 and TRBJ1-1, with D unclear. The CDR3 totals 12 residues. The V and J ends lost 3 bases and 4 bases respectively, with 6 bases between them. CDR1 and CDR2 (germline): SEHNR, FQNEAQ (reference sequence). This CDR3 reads CASSLVATEAFF. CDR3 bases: TGTGCCAGCAGCTTGGTGGCCACTGAAGCTTTCTTT.

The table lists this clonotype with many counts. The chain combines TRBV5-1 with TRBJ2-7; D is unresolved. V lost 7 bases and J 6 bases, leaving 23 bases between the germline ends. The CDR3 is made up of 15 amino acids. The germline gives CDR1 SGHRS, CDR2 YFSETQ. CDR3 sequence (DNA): TGCGCCAGCGCTAAAGGTTGGAGTGCGCCGTCCGAGCAGTACTTC. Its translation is CASAKGWSAPSEQYF.

The CDR3 region is CASSEIYRDSESNEQFF. The DNA of the CDR3 is TGTGCCAGCAGTGAGATATACCGGGACAGTGAATCCAATGAGCAGTTCTTC. V and J are TRBV25-1 and TRBJ2-1; 7 bases match TRBD1. V shed 3 bases, J shed 6 bases, and the junction held 14 bases outside the gene matches. Germline CDR1 MGHDK, CDR2 SYGVNS. This CDR3 region has 17 residues.

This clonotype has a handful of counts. CDR3 in DNA: TGTGCCAGCTCACCAGACTGGCAGGGGTTTGAGCAGTTCTTC. It codes for CASSPDWQGFEQFF. The rearrangement uses TRBV18 and TRBJ2-1, with D perhaps matching TRBD1 (6 bases). CDR3 length equals 14 residues. The V end was cut by 2 bases, the J end by 9 bases, with 14 bases between. Germline assignment: CDR1 KGHSH and CDR2 LQKENI.

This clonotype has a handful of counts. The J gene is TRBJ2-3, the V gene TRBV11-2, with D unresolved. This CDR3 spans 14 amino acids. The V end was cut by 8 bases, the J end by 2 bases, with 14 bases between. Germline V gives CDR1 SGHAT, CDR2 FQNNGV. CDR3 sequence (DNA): TGTGCCAGCGGGCCGGACGGATACACAGATACGCAGTATTTT. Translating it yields CASGPDGYTDTQYF.

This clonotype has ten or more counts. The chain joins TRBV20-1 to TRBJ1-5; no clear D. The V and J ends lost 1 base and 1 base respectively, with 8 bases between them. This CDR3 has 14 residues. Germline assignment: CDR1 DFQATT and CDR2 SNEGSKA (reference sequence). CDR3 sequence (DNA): TGCAGTGCTAGAGCCGGGTCGAGCAATCAGCCCCAGCATTTT. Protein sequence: CSARAGSSNQPQHF.

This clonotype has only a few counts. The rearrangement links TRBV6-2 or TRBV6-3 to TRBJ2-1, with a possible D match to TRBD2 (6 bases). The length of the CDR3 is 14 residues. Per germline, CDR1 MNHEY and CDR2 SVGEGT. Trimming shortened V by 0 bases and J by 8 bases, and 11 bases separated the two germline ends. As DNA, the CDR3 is TGTGCCAGCAGTTACTCCGGCAGGAGGGATGAGCAGTTCTTC. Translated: CASSYSGRRDEQFF.

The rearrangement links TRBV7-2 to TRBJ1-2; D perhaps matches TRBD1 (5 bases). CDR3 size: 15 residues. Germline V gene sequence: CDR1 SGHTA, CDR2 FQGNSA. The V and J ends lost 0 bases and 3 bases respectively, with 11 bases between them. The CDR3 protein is CASSLAGSQDYGYTF. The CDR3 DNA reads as TGTGCCAGCAGCTTAGCGGGATCACAGGACTATGGCTACACCTTC.

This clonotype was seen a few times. The CDR3 here is CASSSGGWETQYF. CDR3 coding DNA: TGTGCCAGCAGCTCCGGGGGCTGGGAGACCCAGTACTTC. V usage is TRBV6-2 or TRBV6-3 and J usage is TRBJ2-5; perhaps D is TRBD1 or TRBD2 (6 bases each). Germline CDR1 MNHEY, CDR2 SVGEGT. The CDR3 spans 13 residues. V was clipped by 6 bases and J by 5 bases, with 13 bases between them.

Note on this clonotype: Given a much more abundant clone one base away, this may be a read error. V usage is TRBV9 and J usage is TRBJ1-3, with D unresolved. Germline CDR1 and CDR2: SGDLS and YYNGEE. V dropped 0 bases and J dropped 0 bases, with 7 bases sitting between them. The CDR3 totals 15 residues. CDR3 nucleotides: TGTGCCAGCAGCGTAGACATTAGCTCTGGAAACACCATATATTTT. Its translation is CASSVDISSGNTIYF. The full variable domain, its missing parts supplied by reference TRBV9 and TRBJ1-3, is DSGVTQTPKHLITATGQRVTLRCSPRSGDLSVYWYQQSLDQGLQFLIQYYNGEERAKGNILERFSAQQFPDLHSELNLSSLELGDSALYFCASSVDISSGNTIYFGEGSWLTVV.

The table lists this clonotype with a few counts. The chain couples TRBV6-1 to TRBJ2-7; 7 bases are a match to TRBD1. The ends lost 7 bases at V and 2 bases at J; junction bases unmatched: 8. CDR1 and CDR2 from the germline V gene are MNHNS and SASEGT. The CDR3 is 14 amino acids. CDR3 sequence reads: CASTPTGIAYEQYF. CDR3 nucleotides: TGTGCCAGCACCCCGACAGGGATAGCCTACGAGCAGTACTTC.

Here the CDR3 DNA reads TGTGCCAGCAGTTACCGTGGGGAGCAGTACTTC. The encoded protein is CASSYRGEQYF. V gene TRBV6-5 combines with J gene TRBJ2-7; D not certain. Per germline, CDR1 MNHEY and CDR2 SVGAGI. The V and J ends lost 2 bases and 7 bases respectively, with 6 bases between them. The CDR3 loop spans 11 amino acids.

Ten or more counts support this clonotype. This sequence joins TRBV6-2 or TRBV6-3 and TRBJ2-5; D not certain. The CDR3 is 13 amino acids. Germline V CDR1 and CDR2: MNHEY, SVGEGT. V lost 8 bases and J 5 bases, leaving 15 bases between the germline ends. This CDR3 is CASSLVSWETQYF. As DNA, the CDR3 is TGTGCCAGCTCATTGGTCTCCTGGGAGACCCAGTACTTC.

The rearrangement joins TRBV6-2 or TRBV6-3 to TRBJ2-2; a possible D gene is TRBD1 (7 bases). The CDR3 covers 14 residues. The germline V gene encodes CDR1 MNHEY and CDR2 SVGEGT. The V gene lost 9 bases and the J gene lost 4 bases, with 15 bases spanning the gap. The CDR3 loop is CASWFQGGTGELFF. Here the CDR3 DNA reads TGTGCCAGTTGGTTCCAGGGGGGCACCGGGGAGCTGTTTTTT.